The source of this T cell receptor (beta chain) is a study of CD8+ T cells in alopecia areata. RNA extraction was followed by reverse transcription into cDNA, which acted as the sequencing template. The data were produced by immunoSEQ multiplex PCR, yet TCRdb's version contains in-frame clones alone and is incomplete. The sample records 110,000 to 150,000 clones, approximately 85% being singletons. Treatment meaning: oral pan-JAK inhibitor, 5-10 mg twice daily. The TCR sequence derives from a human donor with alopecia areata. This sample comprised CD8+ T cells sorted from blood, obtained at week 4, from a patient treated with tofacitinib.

The CDR3 loop is CASTPMEGLAKNIQYF. The CDR3 region has the DNA TGTGCCAGCACCCCAATGGAGGGGTTAGCCAAAAACATTCAGTACTTC. The J gene is TRBJ2-4, the V gene TRBV2; D is possibly TRBD2 (6 bases). Germline CDR1 and CDR2: SNHLY and FYNNEI. The CDR3 sequence is 16 residues long. The V and J ends lost 7 bases and 0 bases respectively, with 16 bases between them.